These 5 T cell receptor beta chains were sequenced from one sample in a study of T cell responses to AZD1222 COVID-19 vaccine. Generated by immunoSEQ multiplex PCR, the TCRdb table keeps only in-frame clones and is missing some. The sample shows some 150,000 clones, over 80% of them seen only once. Sequencing used peripheral blood, obtained 28 days after the second AZD1222 dose. These receptors were taken from an adult who received the AZD1222 COVID-19 vaccine.

V gene TRBV5-4 combines with J gene TRBJ1-1; 8 nucleotides agree with TRBD1. Germline V CDR1 and CDR2: SGHNT, YYREEE (reference sequence). Germline trimming cut 4 bases from V and 5 bases from J; bases unmatched to any gene: 4. This CDR3 region has 13 residues. The CDR3 spells CASSLDRGTEAFF. The CDR3 DNA is TGTGCCAGCAGCCTCGACAGGGGTACTGAAGCTTTCTTT.

The V call is TRBV6-6, the J call TRBJ2-1; D may be TRBD2 (6 bases). The CDR3 length is 14 residues. The germline V gene encodes CDR1 MNHNY and CDR2 SVGAGI (reference sequence). Deletions cut 5 bases from V and 6 bases from J, with 14 bases between. Written as DNA, the CDR3 is TGTGCCAGCAGTCTTTTTTTGGGAGGCAATGAGCAGTTCTTC. The encoded protein is CASSLFLGGNEQFF.

A few counts support this clone. V and J are TRBV30 and TRBJ2-1; TRBD1 is a possible D gene (6 bases). CDR1 is GTSNPN and CDR2 is SVGIG in the germline V gene (reference sequence). CDR3 length: 15 residues. Trimming shortened V by 0 bases and J by 6 bases, and 15 bases separated the two germline ends. CDR3 loop: CAWSVGGVGPNEQFF. The CDR3, as DNA: TGTGCCTGGAGTGTAGGGGGAGTTGGTCCCAATGAGCAGTTCTTC.

Of note for this clone: Other DNA variants within this sample encode the same CDR3. This chain joins TRBV19 and TRBJ2-7; TRBD2 aligns across 7 bases. This CDR3 contains 14 residues. Germline V gene lookup returns CDR1 LNHDA and CDR2 SQIVND (reference sequence). Losses at the gene ends were 5 bases for V and 3 bases for J; bases not matched to a gene: 7. The CDR3 sequence: CASSDGGISYEQYF. In DNA, the CDR3 is TGTGCCAGTAGTGACGGGGGGATAAGCTACGAGCAGTACTTC.

This CDR3 reads CASSPTSPGLVSFF. The CDR3 DNA is TGTGCCAGCAGCCCCACAAGCCCGGGACTAGTGTCGTTCTTC. The chain employs TRBV3-1 (or the pseudogene TRBV3-2) and TRBJ2-1, with TRBD2 matching 8 bases. V was clipped by 4 bases and J by 15 bases; unmatched bases: 14. The CDR3 contains 14 residues. Germline CDR1 is LGHDT and CDR2 is YNNKEL (reference sequence).